The next 16 T cell receptor beta chains were all read from a single sample in a study of blood T cell repertoires in COVID-19. Libraries were prepared by immunoSEQ multiplex PCR; TCRdb keeps only in-frame clonotypes and omits some of them. The table has 150,000 to 200,000 clones, about 85% seen once; the top ten hold around 3.2%. Source material: peripheral blood. The receptors stem from a human donor with acute or convalescent COVID-19. The donor label of this sample is uncertain.

In this sample, this clone turned up a few times. Its ends do not fully match the called genes, so a read error is possible. This sequence joins TRBV12-5 and TRBJ1-1; 8 nucleotides agree with TRBD1. Germline lookup yields CDR1 LGHNT and CDR2 FRNRAP. The CDR3 covers 12 residues. CDR3 DNA: TGTGCTAGTGTCAAGAGGTTCAGGGGGCAACCCTTT. Encoded protein: CASVKRFRGQPF.

In DNA form, the CDR3 reads TGCGCCAGCAGCCAGCGTCCCTCTAGGCACGAGCAGTACTTC. Protein: CASSQRPSRHEQYF. The chain is built from TRBV4-3 and TRBJ2-7, with D unresolved. Deletions cut 3 bases from V and 5 bases from J, with 14 bases between. The CDR3 extends over 14 amino acids. Germline V lookup: CDR1 LGHNA, CDR2 YSLEER.

The chain is built from TRBV30 and TRBJ1-6; TRBD1 matches 8 bases. The CDR3 spans 14 residues. The germline gives CDR1 GTSNPN, CDR2 SVGIG (reference sequence). V lost 3 bases to trimming and J lost 7 bases; unmatched junction nucleotides: 5. The CDR3 bases are TGTGCCTGGAGGAAGGGACAGGTCAATTCACCCCTCCACTTT. Translated: CAWRKGQVNSPLHF.

V is TRBV5-4 and J is TRBJ2-3, with D possibly being TRBD1 (6 bases). In germline, CDR1 is SGHNT, CDR2 YYREEE (reference sequence). This CDR3 comprises 17 residues. V lost 3 bases, J lost 0 bases, and 17 bases lay in between. CDR3 sequence (DNA): TGTGCCAGCAGCTCCCGCCCGTTGGGGGCAAGCACAGATACGCAGTATTTT. Protein: CASSSRPLGASTDTQYF.

This clone was recorded a few times. This sequence joins TRBV3-1 (or the pseudogene TRBV3-2) and TRBJ2-2; D unclear. The CDR3 loop spans 12 amino acids. V was clipped by 3 bases and J by 8 bases, with 7 bases between them. Per the germline V gene, CDR1 is LGHDT and CDR2 is YNNKEL (reference sequence). The CDR3 nucleotides read TGTGCCAGCAGCCAGAGGCGGGGGGAGCTGTTTTTT. It specifies CASSQRRGELFF.

The V gene is TRBV5-1, the J gene TRBJ2-1; possibly TRBD2 for D (5 bases). Trimming took off 4 bases at V and 2 bases at J, with 10 bases between the two ends. The CDR3 extends over 14 amino acids. Per germline, CDR1 SGHRS and CDR2 YFSETQ. Written as DNA, the CDR3 is TGCGCCAGCAGCACGGACTCCACCTACAATGAGCAGTTCTTC. Amino acids: CASSTDSTYNEQFF.

Remarks on this clone: The sample carries other DNA sequences with the same CDR3. The chain has TRBV7-9 and TRBJ1-2, with 9 bases identical to TRBD1. This CDR3 is 15 amino acids long. CDR1 SEHNR and CDR2 FQNEAQ come from the germline V gene (reference sequence). V trimming: 0 bases; J trimming: 4 bases; junction bases outside the gene matches: 3. DNA for the CDR3: TGTGCCAGCAGCTTAGCAACAGGGGGCGGCTATGGCTACACCTTC. Its translation is CASSLATGGGYGYTF.

The rearrangement joins TRBV27 to TRBJ1-4, with 7 bases lining up with TRBD1. CDR1 and CDR2 from the germline V gene are MNHEY and SMNVEV (reference sequence). V lost 2 bases and J lost 5; bases outside the gene matches: 5. The length of the CDR3 is 15 residues. DNA for the CDR3: TGTGCCAGCAGTTTAAGACAGGGTCCGAATGAAAAACTGTTTTTT. Its protein product is CASSLRQGPNEKLFF. The full variable domain, with the rest looked up from reference TRBV27 and TRBJ1-4, is EAQVTQNPRYLITVTGKKLTVTCSQNMNHEYMSWYRQDPGLGLRQIYYSMNVEVTDKGDVPEGYKVSRKEKRNFPLILESPSPNQTSLYFCASSLRQGPNEKLFFGSGTQLSVL.

CDR3 sequence (DNA): TGTGCCATCAGTGAGTCGGTAGGACAGATCAACAATCAGCCCCAGCATTTT. Amino acids: CAISESVGQINNQPQHF. J is TRBJ1-5 and V is TRBV10-3; maybe TRBD1 (6 bases). The CDR3 covers 17 residues. From germline, CDR1 is ENHRY and CDR2 SYGVKD. V lost 0 bases and J lost 3, with 15 bases in between.

This clone was counted a few times. This chain links TRBV30 with TRBJ1-6; 10 bases fit TRBD1. The germline V gene has CDR1 GTSNPN and CDR2 SVGIG (reference sequence). Losses at the gene ends were 2 bases for V and 10 bases for J; bases not matched to a gene: 5. The CDR3 covers 14 residues. The CDR3: CAWSSDRGDSPLHF. The CDR3 DNA sequence: TGTGCCTGGAGTTCGGACAGGGGGGACTCACCCCTCCACTTT. The complete variable domain, with remaining parts taken from reference TRBV30 and TRBJ1-6, reads SQTIHQWPATLVQPVGSPLSLECTVEGTSNPNLYWYRQAAGRGLQLLFYSVGIGQISSEVPQNLSASRPQDRQFILSSKKLLLSDSGFYLCAWSSDRGDSPLHFGNGTRLTVT.

The chain carries TRBV5-1 and TRBJ1-1; D gene unclear. The CDR3 length is 17 residues. V dropped 0 bases and J dropped 0 bases, with 15 bases sitting between them. The germline V gene has CDR1 SGHRS and CDR2 YFSETQ. CDR3 protein: CASSLASSSGMNTEAFF. CDR3 in DNA: TGCGCCAGCAGCTTGGCCTCCTCCAGCGGCATGAACACTGAAGCTTTCTTT.

This chain links TRBV3-1 (or the pseudogene TRBV3-2) with TRBJ2-1, with D possibly being TRBD1 (7 bases). Germline loops: CDR1 LGHDT, CDR2 YNNKEL (reference sequence). V was clipped by 0 bases and J by 3 bases, with 9 bases between them. CDR3 length: 15 amino acids. CDR3 loop: CASSQDQGGYNEQFF. The CDR3 coding sequence is TGTGCCAGCAGCCAAGATCAGGGGGGCTACAATGAGCAGTTCTTC.

This clone was counted a single time. The chain joins TRBV7-3 to TRBJ2-7; TRBD2 agrees at 9 bases. Looked up from germline, CDR1 is SGHTA and CDR2 is FQGTGA. This CDR3 is built from 17 residues. V lost 3 bases and J lost 0; bases outside the gene matches: 9. The CDR3 is CASSLGIAGADSYEQYF. The CDR3 region has the DNA TGTGCCAGCAGCTTGGGGATAGCGGGGGCCGACTCCTACGAGCAGTACTTC.

This clone was seen just once. This chain connects TRBV3-1 (or the pseudogene TRBV3-2) to TRBJ2-1; 9 nucleotides agree with TRBD2. The J segment lost 4 bases and the V segment lost 3 bases, leaving 7 bases of the junction unmatched. The CDR3 runs to 16 residues. Per germline, CDR1 LGHDT and CDR2 YNNKEL (reference sequence). CDR3 nucleotide sequence: TGTGCCAGCAGCCACCCTGGGCTAGCGGGATACAATGAGCAGTTCTTC. It specifies CASSHPGLAGYNEQFF.

V is TRBV5-6 and J is TRBJ2-1, with 8 bases matching TRBD2. There are 14 residues in the CDR3. Germline CDR1 reads SGHDT; CDR2 reads YYEEEE. V lost 4 bases, J lost 7 bases, and 7 bases stayed unmatched. CDR3 protein: CASSPTGGRNEQFF. The CDR3 nucleotides are TGTGCCAGCAGCCCGACGGGGGGGCGAAATGAGCAGTTCTTC. The variable domain in full, completed from reference TRBV5-6 and TRBJ2-1, reads DAGVTQSPTHLIKTRGQQVTLRCSPKSGHDTVSWYQQALGQGPQFIFQYYEEEERQRGNFPDRFSGHQFPNYSSELNVNALLLGDSALYLCASSPTGGRNEQFFGPGTRLTVL.

The rearrangement joins TRBV3-1 (or the pseudogene TRBV3-2) to TRBJ1-5; D not resolved. V lost 0 bases and J 6 bases, leaving 6 bases between the germline ends. The CDR3 spans 13 residues. Germline-derived CDR1 and CDR2 are LGHDT and YNNKEL (reference sequence). The CDR3 region has the DNA TGTGCCAGCAGCCAAGATCTTTTTCAGCCCCAGCATTTT. This sequence encodes CASSQDLFQPQHF.